A few counts support the clone carrying this TCR beta chain. The antigen is not known. Researchers ran the PCR with 60 Vbeta and 13 Jbeta primers. Authors' data handling: Later reanalysis found roughly 80 million unique TCR beta chains, 9 million to 12 million of them shared. This table comes from immunoSEQ multiplex PCR, and its TCRdb copy is limited to in-frame clones, with some not included. The V and J calls and clone size were taken over from that table, and D and trimming were inferred from the DNA. The table shows about 210,000 clones, with approximately 83% occurring only once. Germline V gene sequence: CDR1 LNHDA, CDR2 SQIVND (reference sequence). The ends lost 6 bases at V and 0 bases at J; junction bases unmatched: 6. The CDR3 covers 15 residues. The data derive from a study of cytomegalovirus exposure and HLA in healthy donors. Overall study results and limits: 164 TCR beta chains were listed as cytomegalovirus-associated. A likely sequencing artifact accounted for one observed cluster of highly shared sequence variants. Owing to their indistinguishability, certain V segments, notably TRBV6-2 and TRBV6-3, were excluded.

V usage is TRBV19 and J usage is TRBJ1-1, with 8 bases aligning to TRBD1. The sample was PBMCs. This TCR derives from a woman in her fifties or sixties in good health and CMV-seropositive. CDR3 residues: CASRPTDRVNTEAFF. CDR3 nucleotides: TGTGCCAGTAGACCGACGGACAGGGTGAACACTGAAGCTTTCTTT.